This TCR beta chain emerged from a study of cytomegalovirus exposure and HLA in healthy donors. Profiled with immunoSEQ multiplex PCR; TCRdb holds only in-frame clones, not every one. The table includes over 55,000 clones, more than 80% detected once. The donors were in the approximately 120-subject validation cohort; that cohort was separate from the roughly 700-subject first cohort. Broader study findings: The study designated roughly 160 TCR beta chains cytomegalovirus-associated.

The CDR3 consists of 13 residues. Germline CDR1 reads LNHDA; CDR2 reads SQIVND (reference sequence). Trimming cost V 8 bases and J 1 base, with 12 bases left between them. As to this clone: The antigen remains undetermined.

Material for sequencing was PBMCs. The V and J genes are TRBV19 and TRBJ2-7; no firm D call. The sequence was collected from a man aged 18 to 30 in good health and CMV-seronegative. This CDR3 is CASSSRQSYEQYF. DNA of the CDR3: TGTGCCAGTTCTTCGCGACAATCCTACGAGCAGTACTTC.